This TCR beta chain was sequenced during a study of blood T cells in healthy people across ages. Regarding the study as a whole: Per million T cells, TCR beta diversity dropped about linearly as age rose.

The CDR3 consists of 16 residues. V lost 3 bases and J lost 6; bases outside the gene matches: 6. CDR1 SGHVS and CDR2 FQNEAQ come from the germline V gene. Then a second PCR, running roughly 7 to 12 cycles, was carried out with a sample-barcoded 5' primer and a J-beta primer mix. Each TCR beta cDNA got a 12-nucleotide random molecular identifier. Each CDR3 protein is one row after TCRdb ran MiXCR on the 5' RACE reads. The sample carries about 1,500,000 distinct CDR3 sequences, about 40% recorded once. Regarding this clonotype: Its specificity is unknown.

Input material: blood. The TCR comes from a woman younger than 35 in good health. The V and J genes are TRBV7-8 and TRBJ2-1; 12 bases line up with TRBD1. In nucleotides, the CDR3 is TGTGCCAGCAGCTTTACAAGGGGACAGGGGGCCAATGAGCAGTTCTTC. Amino acids: CASSFTRGQGANEQFF.